This T cell receptor (beta chain) emerged from a study of OX40 agonist ivuxolimab in advanced cancers. Study context: Patients received intravenous ivuxolimab every 2 weeks at 0.01 to 10 mg/kg.

The method was immunoSEQ multiplex PCR; TCRdb's version includes in-frame clones alone and lacks a portion of them. The sample lists about 48,000 clones, 85% to 90% occurring once. V shed 6 bases and J shed 1 base, with 19 bases lying between them. Per germline, CDR1 MNHEY and CDR2 SMNVEV (reference sequence). This CDR3 spans 18 amino acids. This receptor was obtained from an adult with an advanced solid tumor such as melanoma, head and neck, liver or kidney cancer. Sequenced material: CD4+ or CD8+ T cells sorted from blood, taken in a trial of the OX40 agonist ivuxolimab. The chain recombines TRBV27 with TRBJ2-6; unclear D gene. The chain's CDR3 is CASSPLTWFSSGANVLTF. DNA for the CDR3: TGTGCCAGCAGCCCTCTAACGTGGTTTAGTTCTGGGGCCAACGTCCTGACTTTC.